The rows below give T cell receptor beta chains drawn from one sample of a study of regulatory T cells in long-lasting Graves disease. TCRdb passed the multiplex PCR reads through MiXCR, listing each CDR3 protein once. The sample has fewer than 550,000 distinct CDR3 sequences, 16% seen once; the top ten hold 20% to 25%. This sample also belongs to another study, concerning T cells in Graves' hyperthyroidism and ophthalmopathy.

Sample: peripheral blood mononuclear cells (PBMCs), taken at new diagnosis, from a patient treated with antithyroid drugs. These receptors all come from a young woman with Graves disease. CDR3s include the opening cysteine and the closing phenylalanine or tryptophan. The D gene is left open where the match is weak. Not all rows give a size; the values are once, few, many and, for expanded clones, a class.

TRBD2	few	TRBV20-1	TRBJ2-1	TGCAGTGCTAAAACTAGCGGGGTTAACAATGAGCAGTTCTTC	CSAKTSGVNNEQFF
-	few	TRBV30	TRBJ1-6	TGTGCCTGGAGTGTACGGACGGGATCCACTCTCCACTTT	CAWSVRTGSTLHF
TRBD2	many	TRBV29-1	TRBJ2-7	TGCAGCTCGACAGGGACTAGCGAGTACGAGCAGTACTTC	CSSTGTSEYEQYF
TRBD1	many	TRBV7-8	TRBJ2-1	TGTGCCAGCAGCTTAGCGGGGACAGGGTTCAGTGAGCAGTTCTTC	CASSLAGTGFSEQFF
TRBD1	many	TRBV11-2	TRBJ2-3	TGTGCCAGCAGCTTAGGCGGAAACAGGGGAGATACGCAGTATTTT	CASSLGGNRGDTQYF
-	-	TRBV4-1	TRBJ1-5	TGCGCCAGCAGCCAAGTTGTACGAAATCAGCCCCAGCATTTT	CASSQVVRNQPQHF
-	-	TRBV29-1	TRBJ1-5	TGCAGCGTTAGGGGGGGCAGCAATCAGCCCCAGCATTTT	CSVRGGSNQPQHF
TRBD1	-	TRBV28	TRBJ1-4	TGTGCCAGCAGGGGACAGGGATGGGAAAAACTGTTTTTT	CASRGQGWEKLFF
TRBD2	many	TRBV29-1	TRBJ2-3	TGCAGCGTTGGAGAGGGGAGGGACTTGGATTCAGATACGCAGTATTTT	CSVGEGRDLDSDTQYF
-	many	TRBV11-2	TRBJ2-4	TGTGCCAGCAGCTTAGGCCCAAGTCTTTCAAGGAACATTCAGTACTTC	CASSLGPSLSRNIQYF
TRBD2	many	TRBV20-1	TRBJ2-1	TGCAGTGCTAGCCCGGGACTAGCGGGACGCCTCTCCTACAATGAGCAGTTCTTC	CSASPGLAGRLSYNEQFF
-	many	TRBV7-9	TRBJ2-1	TGTGCCAGCAGCCCGCACTACAATGAGCAGTTCTTC	CASSPHYNEQFF
TRBD2	-	TRBV25-1	TRBJ2-3	TGTGCCAGCTCTGAAACTAGCGGGACAGATACGCAGTATTTT	CASSETSGTDTQYF
TRBD2	many	TRBV12-3/TRBV12-4	TRBJ2-7	TGTGCCAGCAGTCCTACTAGCGGCGCCTACGAGCAGTACTTC	CASSPTSGAYEQYF
-	many	TRBV5-1	TRBJ2-1	TGCGCCAGCAGCTTGGGTAACTTGTACAATGAGCAGTTCTTC	CASSLGNLYNEQFF
TRBD1	few	TRBV6-1	TRBJ2-5	TGTGCCAGCAGCCTTTTGGGACAGCACCAAGAGACCCAGTACTTC	CASSLLGQHQETQYF